Below, 21 T cell receptor beta chains from the same sample are listed, as sequenced in a study of ipilimumab plus nivolumab after autologous stem cell transplantation. The assay was immunoSEQ multiplex PCR, and TCRdb's table has in-frame clones only and misses some. Of 15,000 to 20,000 clones in the sample, 75% to 85% were seen once. Sequencing was performed on PBMCs, taken in a trial of ipilimumab plus nivolumab as post-transplant consolidation. Receptors were obtained from a male donor with diffuse large B-cell lymphoma.

The chain is built from TRBV6-1 and TRBJ2-7, with unresolved D. V was clipped by 4 bases and J by 9 bases, with 7 bases between them. CDR3 size: 10 residues. Germline loops: CDR1 MNHNS, CDR2 SASEGT. The CDR3 DNA sequence: TGTGCCAGCAGTGCCTGGCCGCAGTACTTC. Translating gives CASSAWPQYF.

The CDR3 nucleotides are TGCGCCAGCAGCTCCGGGGGGCTCTATGGCTACACCTTC. This gives the protein CASSSGGLYGYTF. This chain uses TRBV5-1 with TRBJ1-2, with D possibly TRBD1 on 6 matching bases. The CDR3 totals 13 residues. Germline V gene data show CDR1 as SGHRS and CDR2 as YFSETQ. V lost 3 bases and J lost 4, with 10 bases in between.

This sequence joins TRBV28 and TRBJ1-1; possibly TRBD1 for D (5 bases). CDR1 is MDHEN, CDR2 SYDVKM, per germline. This CDR3 comprises 15 residues. V shed 1 base and J shed 4 bases, with 13 bases lying between them. CDR3 in amino acids: CASSLSPGYPTEAFF. The CDR3, as DNA: TGTGCCAGCAGTTTATCCCCAGGGTATCCCACTGAAGCTTTCTTT.

This chain joins TRBV4-2 and TRBJ1-4; D is undetermined. V lost 0 bases and J lost 14, with 25 bases in between. Germline CDR1 LGHNA, CDR2 YNFKEQ. CDR3 length: 17 residues. The CDR3 loop reads CASSQDLSAGLGVGLFF. The CDR3 DNA sequence: TGTGCCAGCAGCCAAGATCTGAGCGCGGGCCTTGGAGTAGGGCTGTTTTTT.

This clone was observed a few times. The V call is TRBV27, the J call TRBJ2-7; 7 bases match TRBD1. The V gene end was trimmed by 5 bases and the J gene end by 4 bases; junction bases not matched to a gene: 11. Per germline, CDR1 MNHEY and CDR2 SMNVEV (reference sequence). The CDR3 is 15 amino acids. CDR3 nucleotides: TGTGCCAGCAGTCCTGGGACAGTAAGCCCATACGAGCAGTACTTC. This sequence encodes CASSPGTVSPYEQYF.

J is TRBJ2-2 and V is TRBV4-3, with TRBD2 as a possible D gene (5 bases). The CDR3 totals 15 residues. The V end lost 1 base, the J end lost 1 base, and 7 bases lay between the germline ends. CDR1 is LGHNA, CDR2 YSLEER, per germline. The CDR3 DNA reads TGCGCCAGCAGCCAAGTCGCGGGGAACACCGGGGAGCTGTTTTTT. This sequence encodes CASSQVAGNTGELFF.

The V call is TRBV7-9, the J call TRBJ2-6; D ambiguous. Germline V CDR1 and CDR2: SEHNR, FQNEAQ (reference sequence). CDR3 length: 16 amino acids. The V and J ends lost 4 bases and 0 bases respectively, with 10 bases between them. The CDR3 DNA reads TGTGCCAGCAGCTCCGGGTCCTACTCTGGGGCCAACGTCCTGACTTTC. Translated: CASSSGSYSGANVLTF.

CDR3 bases: TGTGCCAGCAGCACCCCAGCGAGACCTAACTATGGCTACACCTTC. This encodes CASSTPARPNYGYTF. The chain joins TRBV2 to TRBJ1-2; D is uncertain. Per the germline V gene, CDR1 is SNHLY and CDR2 is FYNNEI. This CDR3 has 15 amino acids. Trimming left V 6 bases short and J 0 bases short, with 14 bases between.

This chain links TRBV18 with TRBJ2-5, with 7 positions matching TRBD2. With V trimmed by 3 bases and J by 0 bases, 13 bases remained unmatched. The CDR3 has 18 residues. Germline V gene data show CDR1 as KGHSH and CDR2 as LQKENI. CDR3 DNA sequence: TGTGCCAGCTCACCGATCGGGTGGGCTAGCGGAAACCAAGAGACCCAGTACTTC. This encodes CASSPIGWASGNQETQYF.

This chain connects TRBV11-2 to TRBJ2-2; 7 bases agree with TRBD2. Trimming removed 5 bases from V and 0 bases from J; junction bases left unmatched: 6. This CDR3 is 16 amino acids long. CDR1 and CDR2 (germline): SGHAT, FQNNGV. In nucleotides, the CDR3 is TGTGCCAGCAGCCGAGGCGGGGGTGCGAACACCGGGGAGCTGTTTTTT. The encoded protein is CASSRGGGANTGELFF.

The chain links TRBV12-1 to TRBJ1-5. TRBV12-1 is described as a pseudogene. The CDR3 extends over 17 amino acids. As DNA, the CDR3 is TGTGCCGGGGAGGAAAAGGTTGGACCACAGAAGGACCCAGCCCAGCATTTT. Amino acids: CAGEEKVGPQKDPAQHF.

The J gene is TRBJ1-2, the V gene TRBV7-9; the D gene is possibly TRBD1 (5 bases). Germline V gives CDR1 SEHNR, CDR2 FQNEAQ (reference sequence). V was shortened by 5 bases and J by 8 bases, with 15 bases between the two germline ends. The CDR3 has 13 amino acids. CDR3 DNA: TGTGCCAGCAGCCCGGGGACCTCCTGGGGCTACACCTTC. It is translated as CASSPGTSWGYTF.

The chain combines TRBV30 with TRBJ1-3; D ambiguous. The CDR3 totals 13 residues. Looked up from germline, CDR1 is GTSNPN and CDR2 is SVGIG (reference sequence). V was clipped by 0 bases and J by 4 bases, with 7 bases between them. Here the CDR3 DNA reads TGTGCCTGGAGTGTGGCAGGCGGAAACACCATATATTTT. Encoded protein: CAWSVAGGNTIYF.

To note about this clone: Distinct nucleotide sequences in the sample also encode this CDR3. The gene calls are TRBV7-6 and TRBJ1-1; D might be TRBD1 (5 bases). Per germline, CDR1 SGHVS and CDR2 FNYEAQ. Deletions cut 1 base from V and 0 bases from J, with 9 bases between. This CDR3 is 15 amino acids long. The CDR3 loop is CASSLGAGMNTEAFF. The CDR3 nucleotides are TGTGCCAGCAGCTTAGGAGCAGGGATGAACACTGAAGCTTTCTTT.

V and J are TRBV6-6 and TRBJ2-7; no clear D gene. Germline loops: CDR1 MNHNY, CDR2 SVGAGI (reference sequence). This CDR3 has 14 amino acids. Trimming cost V 6 bases and J 4 bases, with 16 bases left between them. As DNA, the CDR3 is TGTGCCAGCAGCCTCGAGGCCGAGGCGTACGAGCAGTACTTC. It yields the protein CASSLEAEAYEQYF.

The CDR3 bases are TGTGCCAGCAGCCCGGGACCGAATCAGCCCCAGCATTTT. Amino acid sequence: CASSPGPNQPQHF. The rearrangement links TRBV5-4 to TRBJ1-5; perhaps TRBD1 as D (5 bases). Germline V gene data show CDR1 as SGHNT and CDR2 as YYREEE (reference sequence). Trimming removed 4 bases at V and 4 bases at J, with 9 bases between. The CDR3 is 13 residues long.

This chain uses TRBV4-2 with TRBJ2-3; D uncertain. Germline CDR1 is LGHNA and CDR2 is YNFKEQ. There are 16 residues in the CDR3. The V gene lost 4 bases and the J gene lost 0 bases, with 14 bases spanning the gap. The CDR3, as DNA: TGTGCCAGCAGCCCTACTACGGGCGGTAGCACAGATACGCAGTATTTT. It yields the protein CASSPTTGGSTDTQYF.

This clone is a singleton in its sample. Germline is not matched at one junction end, which may reflect a read error. The chain carries TRBV5-1 and TRBJ2-1; 7 nucleotides match TRBD2. The CDR3 runs 15 residues. Looked up from germline, CDR1 is SGHRS and CDR2 is YFSETQ. The CDR3 spells CASSSRLANYNERFF. DNA of the CDR3: TGCGCCAGCAGCTCTAGACTAGCAAACTACAATGAGCGGTTCTTC.

This chain links TRBV11-2 with TRBJ2-1; 10 bases align to TRBD1. CDR3 length equals 16 residues. V dropped 1 base and J dropped 8; count of bases not matched to a gene: 8. Germline CDR1 SGHAT, CDR2 FQNNGV. CDR3 nucleotides: TGTGCCAGCAGCTTAGTGGGGACAGGGGTTTTGGATGAGCAGTTCTTC. Translating it yields CASSLVGTGVLDEQFF. Based on the CDR3 plus reference TRBV11-2 and TRBJ2-1, the full variable domain is EAGVAQSPRYKIIEKRQSVAFWCNPISGHATLYWYQQILGQGPKLLIQFQNNGVVDDSQLPKDRFSAERLKGVDSTLKIQPAKLEDSAVYLCASSLVGTGVLDEQFFGPGTRLTVL.

This clone is medium-sized in the sample. CDR3 protein: CASGYGQGGTDTQYF. The CDR3 DNA reads as TGTGCTAGTGGTTATGGACAGGGGGGCACAGATACGCAGTATTTT. The chain employs TRBV12-5 and TRBJ2-3, with 10 bases lining up with TRBD1. From germline, CDR1 is LGHNT and CDR2 FRNRAP. With V trimmed by 4 bases and J by 1 base, 2 bases remained unmatched. The CDR3 has 15 amino acids.

The rearrangement uses TRBV14 and TRBJ1-1; a possible D gene is TRBD1 (5 bases). V was clipped by 1 base and J by 8 bases, with 11 bases between them. Germline V gene lookup returns CDR1 SGHDN and CDR2 FVKESK. The CDR3 sequence is 13 residues long. The CDR3 spells CASSQVGYREAFF. The CDR3, as DNA: TGTGCCAGCAGCCAAGTCGGCTACAGGGAAGCTTTCTTT.